These T cell receptor beta chains were read from a single sample in a study of shared clonotypes between healthy human individuals. Profiling relied on immunoSEQ multiplex PCR, and the TCRdb table lists in-frame clones only, not all of them. The table includes approximately 1.1 million clones, 70% to 80% detected once. Sequences were obtained from memory CD4+ T cells from PBMCs. Receptors were obtained from a man between 18 and 35 years old in good health. Some clones in this sample may be carry-over from other donors' samples. Each CDR3 is given with its conserved first and last residue. D genes are given only for firm matches. Rows give clone size only sometimes, using once, few, many, or a class for an expanded clone.

V: TRBV4-3
J: TRBJ2-7
D: -
size: -
CDR3: CASSQEGYGGAGTYEQYF
DNA: TGCGCCAGCAGCCAAGAAGGTTACGGGGGCGCGGGGACCTACGAGCAGTACTTC

V: TRBV2
J: TRBJ2-1
D: -
size: -
CDR3: CASSRDRTFFNEQFF
DNA: TGTGCCAGCAGCAGGGACCGGACTTTTTTCAATGAGCAGTTCTTC

V: TRBV28
J: TRBJ2-2
D: TRBD1
size: -
CDR3: CASRVTGSTGELFF
DNA: TGTGCCAGCAGGGTGACAGGGAGCACCGGGGAGCTGTTTTTT

V: TRBV18
J: TRBJ1-2
D: -
size: -
CDR3: CASSPPSVPYGYTF
DNA: TGTGCCAGCTCACCACCTTCAGTTCCCTATGGCTACACCTTC

V: TRBV7-3
J: TRBJ2-2
D: -
size: -
CDR3: CASSSRREHGELFF
DNA: TGTGCCAGCAGCTCCCGCCGTGAACACGGGGAGCTGTTTTTT

V: TRBV9
J: TRBJ2-7
D: -
size: -
CDR3: CASSIDRYGEQYF
DNA: TGTGCCAGCAGCATCGACAGGTATGGAGAGCAGTACTTC

V: TRBV19
J: TRBJ1-2
D: -
size: -
CDR3: CASSITSGLQSVGLSGYTF
DNA: TGTGCCAGTAGTATTACCTCTGGACTGCAGTCGGTGGGCCTTAGTGGCTACACCTTC

V: TRBV27
J: TRBJ2-7
D: -
size: -
CDR3: CASSLRLLSYEQYF
DNA: TGTGCCAGCAGTTTAAGACTGCTATCCTACGAGCAGTACTTC

V: TRBV9
J: TRBJ2-3
D: -
size: -
CDR3: CASSVRANTDTQYF
DNA: TGTGCCAGCAGCGTAAGGGCAAACACAGATACGCAGTATTTT

V: TRBV28
J: TRBJ2-7
D: -
size: -
CDR3: CASIPGGVSSYEQYF
DNA: TGTGCCAGCATCCCAGGGGGGGTCAGCTCCTACGAGCAGTACTTC

V: TRBV18
J: TRBJ2-7
D: -
size: -
CDR3: CASSPEGRGYEQYF
DNA: TGTGCCAGCTCACCCGAAGGGAGAGGCTACGAGCAGTACTTC

V: TRBV6-6
J: TRBJ1-1
D: -
size: few
CDR3: CASSPGGVPTEAFF
DNA: TGTGCCAGCTCGCCGGGGGGAGTCCCCACTGAAGCTTTCTTT

V: TRBV5-6
J: TRBJ1-2
D: -
size: -
CDR3: CASSYFPHGREDYGYTF
DNA: TGTGCCAGCAGCTATTTCCCCCACGGACGAGAGGACTATGGCTACACCTTC

V: TRBV29-1
J: TRBJ2-6
D: -
size: -
CDR3: CSVELATSGANVLTF
DNA: TGCAGCGTTGAGTTGGCTACATCTGGGGCCAACGTCCTGACTTTC

V: TRBV4-2
J: TRBJ2-1
D: -
size: -
CDR3: CASSHSGRVPSYNEQFF
DNA: TGTGCCAGCAGCCATTCGGGGCGGGTCCCATCCTACAATGAGCAGTTCTTC

V: TRBV28
J: TRBJ2-7
D: TRBD2
size: -
CDR3: CASSFISGGTYEQYF
DNA: TGTGCCAGCAGTTTTATTAGCGGGGGGACCTACGAGCAGTACTTC